This is a list of T cell receptor beta chains from one sample in a study of T cell changes during pregnancy in multiple sclerosis. Data came from immunoSEQ multiplex PCR; TCRdb stores just in-frame clones and leaves some out. The sample lists about 70,000 clones; 90% to 95% were seen once. The sample was peripheral blood, taken in the third trimester of pregnancy. Every receptor here comes from a female donor with multiple sclerosis, enrolled in a pregnancy study. CDR3s include the opening cysteine and the closing phenylalanine or tryptophan. A D gene is named only where the DNA matches it firmly. For some rows the clone size is stated as once, few or many, or as a class when expanded; others skip it.

V	size	D	J	length	CDR3	DNA
TRBV6-6	-	TRBD1	TRBJ2-7	14	CASSSGQVAYEQYF	TGTGCCAGCAGTTCTGGACAGGTCGCCTACGAGCAGTACTTC
TRBV13	-	TRBD1	TRBJ1-1	14	CASSLEVRGSEAFF	TGTGCCAGCAGCTTAGAGGTCAGGGGGTCAGAAGCTTTCTTT
TRBV6-1	-	-	TRBJ1-3	15	CASSGGTASGNTIYF	TGTGCCAGCAGTGGGGGGACTGCCTCTGGAAACACCATATATTTT
TRBV7-6	once	-	TRBJ1-1	15	CASSFQQGSNTEAFF	TGTGCCAGCAGCTTCCAACAGGGCTCGAATACTGAAGCTTTCTTT
TRBV27	-	-	TRBJ1-1	16	CASSLAYRSPNTEAFF	TGTGCCAGCAGTTTAGCTTACAGGTCCCCGAACACTGAAGCTTTCTTT
TRBV5-1	-	-	TRBJ1-1	13	CASSPSGGTEAFF	TGCGCCAGCAGCCCGTCGGGAGGGACTGAAGCTTTCTTT
TRBV11-2	-	-	TRBJ1-2	13	CASSLADSYGYTF	TGTGCCAGCAGCTTAGCCGACAGCTATGGCTACACCTTC
TRBV9	-	TRBD2	TRBJ2-7	15	CASSVGGGEWDEQYF	TGTGCCAGCAGCGTCGGCGGGGGGGAGTGGGACGAGCAGTACTTC
TRBV7-2	-	-	TRBJ2-3	15	CASSLQGGSSDTQYF	TGTGCCAGCAGCCTACAGGGAGGGTCGTCAGATACGCAGTATTTT
TRBV29-1	-	-	TRBJ2-2	14	CSVVSQGRSGELFF	TGCAGCGTTGTCTCGCAGGGCAGGTCCGGGGAGCTGTTTTTT
TRBV4-2	-	-	TRBJ2-7	14	CASTQDAGAREQYF	TGTGCCAGCACACAGGACGCGGGGGCTAGGGAGCAGTACTTC
TRBV6-5	-	-	TRBJ2-7	13	CASSYSNSYEQYF	TGTGCCAGCAGTTACTCTAACAGCTACGAGCAGTACTTC
TRBV6-6	-	-	TRBJ1-1	14	CASRPSGGPTEAFF	TGTGCCAGCAGACCGTCGGGGGGGCCGACTGAAGCTTTCTTT
TRBV5-1	many	-	TRBJ1-6	17	CASSFEGPHHYNSPLHF	TGCGCCAGCAGCTTCGAGGGCCCACACCACTATAATTCACCCCTCCACTTT
TRBV7-7	-	TRBD2	TRBJ2-5	15	CASSSQRGGQETQYF	TGTGCCAGCAGCTCACAGCGGGGGGGCCAAGAGACCCAGTACTTC
TRBV6-6	-	TRBD1	TRBJ1-4	14	CASSSDRDNEKLFF	TGTGCCAGCAGCTCCGACAGGGACAATGAAAAACTGTTTTTT
TRBV4-1	-	TRBD1	TRBJ2-1	17	CASSQGPRQGVYNEQFF	TGCGCCAGCAGCCAAGGGCCGCGACAGGGAGTTTACAATGAGCAGTTCTTC
TRBV7-9	once	-	TRBJ1-2	14	CASSPSGGRYGYTF	TGTGCCAGCAGCCCCTCCGGGGGACGCTATGGCTACACCTTC
TRBV19	-	-	TRBJ2-2	15	CASSPDILNTGELFF	TGTGCCAGTAGTCCGGACATTTTGAACACCGGGGAGCTGTTTTTT
TRBV13	-	-	TRBJ2-1	16	CASSPRLGGGYNEQFF	TGTGCCAGCAGCCCGCGCTTAGGGGGGGGGTACAATGAGCAGTTCTTC
TRBV29-1	-	TRBD1	TRBJ2-7	14	CSVEATGGRYEQYF	TGCAGCGTTGAAGCCACAGGGGGTCGCTACGAGCAGTACTTC
TRBV7-9	-	-	TRBJ2-5	14	CASSLRTGGETQYF	TGTGCCAGCAGCTTACGTACAGGCGGAGAGACCCAGTACTTC
TRBV2	-	TRBD1	TRBJ1-4	12	CASREDRIRLFF	TGTGCCAGCAGAGAGGACAGGATTCGGCTGTTTTTT
TRBV15	-	TRBD2	TRBJ2-3	16	CATSGRTSGVADTQYF	TGTGCCACCAGCGGACGGACTAGCGGGGTGGCAGATACGCAGTATTTT
TRBV7-3	-	TRBD1	TRBJ2-5	15	CASSSQDRVPETQYF	TGTGCCAGCAGCTCCCAGGACAGGGTACCAGAGACCCAGTACTTC
TRBV11-2	-	-	TRBJ1-1	13	CASSFSGNTEAFF	TGTGCCAGCAGCTTCTCAGGTAACACTGAAGCTTTCTTT